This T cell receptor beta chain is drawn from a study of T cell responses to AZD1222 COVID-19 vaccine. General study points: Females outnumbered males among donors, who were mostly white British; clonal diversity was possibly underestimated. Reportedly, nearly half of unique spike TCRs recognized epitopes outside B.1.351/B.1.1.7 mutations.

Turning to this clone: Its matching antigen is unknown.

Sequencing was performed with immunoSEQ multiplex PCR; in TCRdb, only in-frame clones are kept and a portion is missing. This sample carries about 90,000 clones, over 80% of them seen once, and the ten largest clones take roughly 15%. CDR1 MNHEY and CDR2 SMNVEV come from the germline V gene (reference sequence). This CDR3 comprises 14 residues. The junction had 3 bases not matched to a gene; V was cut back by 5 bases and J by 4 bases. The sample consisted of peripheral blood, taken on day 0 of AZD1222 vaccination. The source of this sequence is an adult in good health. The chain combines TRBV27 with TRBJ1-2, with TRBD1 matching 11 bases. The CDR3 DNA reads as TGTGCCAGCAGTATGGGGACAGGGGGCTATGGCTACACCTTC. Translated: CASSMGTGGYGYTF.